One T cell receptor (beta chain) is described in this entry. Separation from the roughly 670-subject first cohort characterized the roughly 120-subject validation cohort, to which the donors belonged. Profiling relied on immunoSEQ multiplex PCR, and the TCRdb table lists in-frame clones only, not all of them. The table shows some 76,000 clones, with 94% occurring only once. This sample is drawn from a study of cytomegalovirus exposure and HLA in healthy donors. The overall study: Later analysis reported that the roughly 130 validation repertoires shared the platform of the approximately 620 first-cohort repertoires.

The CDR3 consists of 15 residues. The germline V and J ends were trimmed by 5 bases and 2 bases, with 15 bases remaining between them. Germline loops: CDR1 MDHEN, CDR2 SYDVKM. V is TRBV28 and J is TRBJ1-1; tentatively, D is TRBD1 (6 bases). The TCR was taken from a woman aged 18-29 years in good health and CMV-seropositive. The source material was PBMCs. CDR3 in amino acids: CASSRPGTPNTEAFF. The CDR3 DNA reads TGTGCCAGCAGTCGCCCCGGGACACCTAACACTGAAGCTTTCTTT.